This TCR beta chain was profiled in a study of CD8+CD57+ T cells in acquired aplastic anemia. Study outcomes and limitations: Statistical testing detected no significant gap in CD8+ Simpson's diversity between patients and controls.

Genomic DNA was employed as the template in profiling TCR beta VDJ and CDR3. Each CDR3 protein is one row after TCRdb ran MiXCR on the reads. The repertoire consists of about 120,000 distinct CDR3 sequences, with approximately 41% occurring once and the leading ten covering roughly 3%. This clonotype came up many times. Its antigen is still unknown. The patients chosen for sequencing had shown expansion of CD8+CD57+ cells (detected by flow cytometry). As a group, the patients uniformly had severe acquired aplastic anemia. The CDR3 runs 16 residues. CDR1 and CDR2 (germline): MNHEY, SVGEGT. The ends lost 0 bases at V and 8 bases at J; junction bases unmatched: 7.

Sequencing used sorted CD4+, CD8+, or CD8+CD57+ T cells (not recorded which) from PBMCs. V and J are TRBV6-2 or TRBV6-3 and TRBJ1-6; TRBD1 matches 7 bases. The TCR sequence derives from a human donor with aplastic anemia. The CDR3 here is CASSYSLDRRDSPLHF. Here the CDR3 DNA reads TGTGCCAGCAGTTACTCCTTGGACAGGCGCGATTCACCCCTCCACTTT.